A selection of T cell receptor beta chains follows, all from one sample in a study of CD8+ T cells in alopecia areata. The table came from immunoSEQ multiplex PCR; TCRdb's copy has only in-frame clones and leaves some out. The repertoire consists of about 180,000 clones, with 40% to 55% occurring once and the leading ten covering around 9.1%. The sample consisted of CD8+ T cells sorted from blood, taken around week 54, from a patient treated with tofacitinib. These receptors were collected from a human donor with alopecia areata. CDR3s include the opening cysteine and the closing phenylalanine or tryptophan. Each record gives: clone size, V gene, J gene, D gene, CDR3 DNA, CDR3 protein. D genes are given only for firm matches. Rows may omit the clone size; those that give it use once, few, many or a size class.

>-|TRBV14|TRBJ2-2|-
TGTGCCAGCAGCCAAGACTGGGGGGCCTCCGGGGAGCTGTTTTTT
CASSQDWGASGELFF
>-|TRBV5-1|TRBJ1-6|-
TGCGCCAGCAGCGAGGGACGGTATAATTCACCCCTCCACTTT
CASSEGRYNSPLHF
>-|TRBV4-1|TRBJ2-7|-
TGCGCCAGCAGCCAGAGGGGTAGCTCCTACGAGCAGTACTTC
CASSQRGSSYEQYF
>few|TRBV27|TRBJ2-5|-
TGTGCCAGCAGTTTATCTGCGGGGGCTGCTTTAGAGACCCAGTACTTC
CASSLSAGAALETQYF
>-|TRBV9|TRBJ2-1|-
TGTGCCAGCAGCGTAGCGACGGCCTCCTACAATGAGCAGTTCTTC
CASSVATASYNEQFF
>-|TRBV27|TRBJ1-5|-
TGTGCCAGCAGTTCCCCTCCTCAGCCCCAGCATTTT
CASSSPPQPQHF
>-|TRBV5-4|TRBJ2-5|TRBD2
TGTGCCAGCAGTGGGACTAGCGGTACTCAAGAGACCCAGTACTTC
CASSGTSGTQETQYF
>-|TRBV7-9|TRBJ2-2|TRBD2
TGTGCCAGCAGCGCACTAGCGGGAGCTGGGGAGCTGTTTTTT
CASSALAGAGELFF
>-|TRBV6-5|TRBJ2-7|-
TGTGCCAGCAGTTTGGGGGAATCCTACGAGCAGTACTTC
CASSLGESYEQYF
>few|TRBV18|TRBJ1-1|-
TGTGCCAGCTCGCCTACCGACAGCGACACTGAAGCTTTCTTT
CASSPTDSDTEAFF
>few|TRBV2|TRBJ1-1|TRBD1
TGTGCCAGCTTCTCGGGACAGGCCCGAACCGAAGCTTTCTTT
CASFSGQARTEAFF
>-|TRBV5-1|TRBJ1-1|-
TGCGCCAGCAGCTTTCGCGGTATGAACACTGAAGCTTTCTTT
CASSFRGMNTEAFF
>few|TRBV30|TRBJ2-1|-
TGTGCCCAGGGGACCAACCCCTCCTACAATGAGCAGTTCTTC
CAQGTNPSYNEQFF
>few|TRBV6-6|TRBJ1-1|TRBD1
TGTGCCAGCAGTTACAGGGACAGGGGGATCGCTTTCTTT
CASSYRDRGIAFF
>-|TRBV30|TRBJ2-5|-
TGTGCCTGGAGCCAGACCGGACCCGCGGCGACCCAGTACTTC
CAWSQTGPAATQYF
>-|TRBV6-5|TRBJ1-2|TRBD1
TGTGCCAGCACCGGGACAGGGAACGGCTACACCTTC
CASTGTGNGYTF
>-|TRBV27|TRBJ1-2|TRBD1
TGTGCCAGCAGTTTAAAAGGGACAGGGGTCGGCTACACCTTC
CASSLKGTGVGYTF
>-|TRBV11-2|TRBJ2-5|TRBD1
TGTGCCAGCAGCGACCAGGATCCGGGACAGGGGGCCCGAGAGACCCAGTACTTC
CASSDQDPGQGARETQYF
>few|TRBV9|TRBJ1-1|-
TGTGCCAGCAGCGCCTACCTGGCCTCCTCTGCAGCTTTCTTT
CASSAYLASSAAFF
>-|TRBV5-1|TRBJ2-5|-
TGCGCCAGCAGCTTGGAGTCCAGCGTCCTGGGTTCAGAGACCCAGTACTTC
CASSLESSVLGSETQYF
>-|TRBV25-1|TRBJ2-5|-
TGTGCCAGCAGTGCAGGGGAGGGGGAGACCCAGTACTTC
CASSAGEGETQYF
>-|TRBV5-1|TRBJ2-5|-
TGCGCCAGCCTCGCCGGCGTCGGGGTCCAAGAGACCCAGTACTTC
CASLAGVGVQETQYF
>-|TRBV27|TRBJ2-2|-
TGTGCCAGCAGTTTAGGTACCGGGGCCGGGGAGCTGTTTTTT
CASSLGTGAGELFF
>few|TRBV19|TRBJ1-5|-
TGTGCCAGTAGTATTGGTCAGCCCCAGCATTTT
CASSIGQPQHF
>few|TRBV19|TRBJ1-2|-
TGTGCCAGTAGTATGGAGGACAGAACGGCCACTAACTATGGCTACACCTTC
CASSMEDRTATNYGYTF
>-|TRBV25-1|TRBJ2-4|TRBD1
TGTGCCAGCAGTGGGGGACAGGGGATAGCCAAAAACATTCAGTACTTC
CASSGGQGIAKNIQYF
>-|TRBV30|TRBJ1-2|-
TGTGCCTGGAGTGTATTTGGGGGCGGCTACACCTTC
CAWSVFGGGYTF
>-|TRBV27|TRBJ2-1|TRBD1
TGTGCCAGCAGTCAAGACAGGGGTGATGAGCAGTTCTTC
CASSQDRGDEQFF
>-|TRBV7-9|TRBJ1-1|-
TGTGCCAGCAGCTTAGGCAAGGGCACTGAAGCTTTCTTT
CASSLGKGTEAFF
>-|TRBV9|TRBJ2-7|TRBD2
TGTGCCAGCAGCGCCGGACTAGCGCGACCCGGCGAGCAGTACTTC
CASSAGLARPGEQYF
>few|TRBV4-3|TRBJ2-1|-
TGCGCCAGCAGCCCGCACACCGGTGAGCAGTTCTTC
CASSPHTGEQFF
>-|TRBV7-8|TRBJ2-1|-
TGTGCCAGCCTCCCTCGACAGGCTTACAATGAGCAGTTCTTC
CASLPRQAYNEQFF
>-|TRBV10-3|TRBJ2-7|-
TGTGCCATCAGTGAATTGGACAGCTCCTACGAGCAGTACTTC
CAISELDSSYEQYF
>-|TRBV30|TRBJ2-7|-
TGTGCCTGGAGCCACGTAGAGGGTTACGAGCAGTACTTC
CAWSHVEGYEQYF
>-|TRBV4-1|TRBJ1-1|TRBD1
TGCGCCAGCAGTCACAGGGGGAACACTGAAGCTTTCTTT
CASSHRGNTEAFF
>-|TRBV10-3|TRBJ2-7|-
TGTGCCGTCACTGAAGGGGACACAGCCTACGAGCAGTACTTC
CAVTEGDTAYEQYF
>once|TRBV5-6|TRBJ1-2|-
TGTGCCAGCGTAAAAGGATGGGGGCAGTTCAACTATGGCTACACCTTC
CASVKGWGQFNYGYTF
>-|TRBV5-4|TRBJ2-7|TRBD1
TGTGCCAGCAGCTTCGGGACAGGGAGCGAGCAGTACTTC
CASSFGTGSEQYF
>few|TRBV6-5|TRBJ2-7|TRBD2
TGTGCCAGCAGTTACTCTGGTGCGGGGGTAGGCGAGCAGTACTTC
CASSYSGAGVGEQYF
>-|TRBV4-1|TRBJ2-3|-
TGCGCCAGCAGTCGACCACGGGGTACAGATACGCAGTATTTT
CASSRPRGTDTQYF
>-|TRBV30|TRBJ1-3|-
TGTGCCTGGAGTGTTACTTGGGACACTATCTCTGGAAACACCATATATTTT
CAWSVTWDTISGNTIYF
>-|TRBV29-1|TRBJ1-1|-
TGCAGCGTTGTCCGGGGAGGGGACACTGAAGCTTTCTTT
CSVVRGGDTEAFF
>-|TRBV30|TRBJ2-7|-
TGTGGGCAGGGCGAACCCTACGAGCAGTACTTC
CGQGEPYEQYF